The clone carrying this T cell receptor beta chain was seen just once. In the study's own analysis: Researchers report that nucleated cell counts were estimated from reference gene primer amplification. Sequenced by immunoSEQ multiplex PCR; TCRdb stores in-frame clones only, minus some. That table gives V, J and clone size, and the DNA gave D and trimming. The sample yields 85,000 to 90,000 clones, nearly 90% seen once. The sample originates from a study of blood T cell repertoires in COVID-19. As for the study in general: Material from acute and convalescent COVID-19 was sourced from the United States, Italy and Spain. T cells, B-cell-depleted T cells, or PBMCs supplied cDNA or gDNA.

The V and J ends lost 6 bases and 4 bases, in that order; junction bases with no gene match: 11. CDR1 is MNHEY and CDR2 is SMNVEV in the germline V gene (reference sequence). This CDR3 has 16 amino acids. The chain employs TRBV27 and TRBJ1-5; TRBD1 agrees at 8 bases. Source material: peripheral blood. The receptor's source is a woman of 80 years or more with active COVID-19. This CDR3 reads CASRKRTGWENQPQHF. CDR3 nucleotides: TGTGCCAGCAGGAAAAGGACAGGGTGGGAGAATCAGCCCCAGCATTTT.